The 11 T cell receptor beta chains presented below share a single source sample, sequenced in a study of blood T cell repertoires in COVID-19. Clones were sequenced by immunoSEQ multiplex PCR, and TCRdb holds only the in-frame ones, with some missing. The sample comprises about 250,000 clones, around 88% of which are singletons, and 5% to 7% rests with the top ten. The sample taken for sequencing was peripheral blood. The origin of the receptors is an elderly woman with COVID-19, enrolled during active disease.

The V gene is TRBV5-1, the J gene TRBJ1-6; TRBD1 is a possible D gene (5 bases). V lost 4 bases to trimming and J lost 7 bases, with 15 bases between them. The CDR3 extends over 15 amino acids. Germline V gives CDR1 SGHRS, CDR2 YFSETQ. CDR3 in DNA: TGCGCCAGCAGCCAGACGGGACTGAGGAATTCACCCCTCCACTTT. Its translation: CASSQTGLRNSPLHF.

The CDR3 coding sequence is TGTGCCAGCAGCGTCCAACTCTACACCGGGGAGCTGTTTTTT. This codes for CASSVQLYTGELFF. This rearrangement joins TRBV9 to TRBJ2-2, with unresolved D. Trimming removed 2 bases at V and 3 bases at J, with 8 bases between. The CDR3 covers 14 residues. Germline V gene lookup returns CDR1 SGDLS and CDR2 YYNGEE.

The chain employs TRBV4-2 and TRBJ2-2, with TRBD2 matching 7 bases. V gave up 1 base and J gave up 1 base; unmatched junction bases: 6. CDR3 length: 17 residues. Germline assignment: CDR1 LGHNA and CDR2 YNFKEQ. The CDR3 nucleotides read TGTGCCAGCAGCCAAGTCCTCCCGGGGGGGAACACCGGGGAGCTGTTTTTT. This sequence encodes CASSQVLPGGNTGELFF.

The chain has TRBV10-1 and TRBJ2-3, with 8 bases aligning to TRBD2. The V and J ends lost 3 bases and 3 bases, in that order; junction bases with no gene match: 11. Germline V gene lookup returns CDR1 WNHNN and CDR2 SYGVQD (reference sequence). The CDR3 covers 17 residues. The CDR3 sequence: CASSDSGHGGGTDTQYF. In DNA, the CDR3 is TGCGCCAGCAGTGATTCCGGACACGGCGGGGGGACAGATACGCAGTATTTT.

The DNA of the CDR3 is TGTGCCTGGAGTGGAGGCGCCGACCGAGCTTTCTTT. Its protein is CAWSGGADRAFF. V and J are TRBV30 and TRBJ1-1; unclear D gene. Germline CDR1 is GTSNPN and CDR2 is SVGIG (reference sequence). V gave up 1 base and J gave up 10 bases, with 13 bases separating them. The CDR3 length is 12 residues.

As concerns this clone: Likely a read error: the CDR3 ends without its conserved phenylalanine or tryptophan. The chain links TRBV2 to TRBJ1-2, with D perhaps TRBD1 (6 bases). The germline V and J ends were trimmed by 5 bases and 7 bases, with 14 bases remaining between them. This CDR3 is built from 13 residues. Germline-derived CDR1 and CDR2 are SNHLY and FYNNEI. The CDR3 loop is CASSSTGFFGYTL. The CDR3 DNA is TGTGCCAGCAGTTCTACAGGGTTCTTTGGCTACACCCTC.

This chain joins TRBV2 and TRBJ2-2, with D tentatively TRBD1 (7 bases). The V gene lost 6 bases and the J gene lost 5 bases, with 16 bases spanning the gap. This CDR3 has 15 residues. Germline lookup yields CDR1 SNHLY and CDR2 FYNNEI. The CDR3 nucleotides read TGTGCCAGCAGGGAGCGACAGGGAGGAACCGGGGAGCTGTTTTTT. It encodes CASRERQGGTGELFF.

The chain has TRBV7-9 and TRBJ1-3; no definite D call. The CDR3 has 13 amino acids. CDR1 and CDR2 (germline): SEHNR, FQNEAQ (reference sequence). V was cut by 5 bases and J by 4 bases, with 9 bases left in between. The CDR3 sequence: CASSPGPGNTIYF. The CDR3 bases are TGTGCCAGCAGCCCTGGGCCCGGAAACACCATATATTTT.

The chain uses TRBV7-2 and TRBJ1-1, with 8 positions matching TRBD1. V gave up 5 bases and J gave up 4 bases; unmatched junction bases: 18. Germline V gene lookup returns CDR1 SGHTA and CDR2 FQGNSA. The CDR3 runs to 18 residues. In nucleotides, the CDR3 is TGTGCCAGCAGCGTATCCGGACAGGGCCGGGGAGAGAGCACTGAAGCTTTCTTT. This sequence encodes CASSVSGQGRGESTEAFF.

The V and J genes are TRBV18 and TRBJ1-5; maybe TRBD1 (6 bases). The CDR3 totals 18 residues. In germline, CDR1 is KGHSH, CDR2 LQKENI. V lost 1 base, J lost 0 bases, and 16 bases lay in between. CDR3 sequence (DNA): TGTGCCAGCTCACCACGGGGGCAGGCCCATCTTAGCAATCAGCCCCAGCATTTT. Translation gives CASSPRGQAHLSNQPQHF.

This clone was observed a few times. The rearrangement joins TRBV27 to TRBJ1-1; the match to TRBD1 covers 7 bases. Germline lookup yields CDR1 MNHEY and CDR2 SMNVEV (reference sequence). Trimming cost V 4 bases and J 10 bases; bases outside gene matches: 3. CDR3 length: 11 residues. CDR3 protein: CASSYRGGAFF. CDR3 bases: TGTGCCAGCAGTTACAGGGGAGGAGCTTTCTTT.